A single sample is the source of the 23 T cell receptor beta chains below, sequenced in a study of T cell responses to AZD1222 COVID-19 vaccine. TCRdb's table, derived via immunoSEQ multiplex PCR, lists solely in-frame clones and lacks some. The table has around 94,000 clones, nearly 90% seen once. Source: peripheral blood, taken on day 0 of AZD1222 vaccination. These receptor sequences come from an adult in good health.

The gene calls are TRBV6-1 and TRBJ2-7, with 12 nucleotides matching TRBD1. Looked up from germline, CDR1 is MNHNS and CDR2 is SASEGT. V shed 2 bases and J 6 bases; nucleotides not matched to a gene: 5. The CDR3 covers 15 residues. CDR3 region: CASSEWGTGGVEQYF. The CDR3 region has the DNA TGTGCCAGCAGTGAATGGGGGACAGGGGGCGTCGAGCAGTACTTC.

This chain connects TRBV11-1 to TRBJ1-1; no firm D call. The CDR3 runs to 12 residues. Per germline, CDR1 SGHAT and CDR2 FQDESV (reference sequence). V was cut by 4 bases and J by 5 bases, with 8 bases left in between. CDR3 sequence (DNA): TGTGCCAGCAGCTCATGGGGTACTGAAGCTTTCTTT. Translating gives CASSSWGTEAFF.

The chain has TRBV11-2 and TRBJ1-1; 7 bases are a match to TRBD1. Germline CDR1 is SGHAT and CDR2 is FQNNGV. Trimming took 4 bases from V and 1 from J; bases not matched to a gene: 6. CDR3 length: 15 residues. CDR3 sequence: CASSSPGTENTEAFF. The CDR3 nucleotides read TGTGCCAGCAGCTCGCCCGGGACAGAGAACACTGAAGCTTTCTTT.

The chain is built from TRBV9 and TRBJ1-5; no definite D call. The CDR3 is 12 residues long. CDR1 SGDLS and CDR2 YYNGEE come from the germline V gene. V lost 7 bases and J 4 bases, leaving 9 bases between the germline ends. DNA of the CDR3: TGTGCCAGCTCGAGCGGGAATCAGCCCCAGCATTTT. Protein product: CASSSGNQPQHF.

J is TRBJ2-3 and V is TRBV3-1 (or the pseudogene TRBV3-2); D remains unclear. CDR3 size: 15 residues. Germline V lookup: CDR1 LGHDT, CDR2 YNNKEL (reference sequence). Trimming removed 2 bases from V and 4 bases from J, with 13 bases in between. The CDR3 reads CASSQFTTPSDTQYF. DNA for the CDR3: TGTGCCAGCAGCCAATTTACAACTCCCTCAGATACGCAGTATTTT.

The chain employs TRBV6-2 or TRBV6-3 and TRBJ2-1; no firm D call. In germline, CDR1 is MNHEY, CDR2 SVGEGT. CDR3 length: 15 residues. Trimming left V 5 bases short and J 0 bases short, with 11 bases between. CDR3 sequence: CASSARQSSYNEQFF. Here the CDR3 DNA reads TGTGCCAGCAGTGCTAGGCAGAGCTCCTACAATGAGCAGTTCTTC.

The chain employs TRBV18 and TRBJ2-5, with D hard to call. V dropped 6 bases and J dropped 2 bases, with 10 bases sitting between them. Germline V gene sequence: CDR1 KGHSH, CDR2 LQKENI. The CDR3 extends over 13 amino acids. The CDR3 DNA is TGTGCCAGCTCCCCGGTGCGGCAAGAGACCCAGTACTTC. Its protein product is CASSPVRQETQYF.

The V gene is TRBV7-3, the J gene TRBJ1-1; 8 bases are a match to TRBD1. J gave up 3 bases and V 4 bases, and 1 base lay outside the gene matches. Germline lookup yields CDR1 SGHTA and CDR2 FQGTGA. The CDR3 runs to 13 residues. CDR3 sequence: CASSSQGDTEAFF. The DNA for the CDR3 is TGTGCCAGCAGCTCACAGGGGGACACTGAAGCTTTCTTT.

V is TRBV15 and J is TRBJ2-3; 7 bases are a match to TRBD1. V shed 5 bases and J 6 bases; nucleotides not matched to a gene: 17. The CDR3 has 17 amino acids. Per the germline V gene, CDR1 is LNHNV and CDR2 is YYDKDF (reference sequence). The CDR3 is CATSDYRTGPASDTQYF. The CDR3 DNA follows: TGTGCCACCAGCGATTACCGGACAGGACCGGCATCGGATACGCAGTATTTT. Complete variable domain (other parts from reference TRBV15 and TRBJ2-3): DAMVIQNPRYQVTQFGKPVTLSCSQTLNHNVMYWYQQKSSQAPKLLFHYYDKDFNNEADTPDNFQSRRPNTSFCFLDIRSPGLGDTAMYLCATSDYRTGPASDTQYFGPGTRLTVL.

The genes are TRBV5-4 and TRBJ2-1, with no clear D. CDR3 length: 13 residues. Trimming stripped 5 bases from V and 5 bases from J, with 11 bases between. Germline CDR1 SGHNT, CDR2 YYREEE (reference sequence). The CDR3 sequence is CASSSEVHNEQFF. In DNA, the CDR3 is TGTGCCAGCAGTTCTGAGGTACACAATGAGCAGTTCTTC.

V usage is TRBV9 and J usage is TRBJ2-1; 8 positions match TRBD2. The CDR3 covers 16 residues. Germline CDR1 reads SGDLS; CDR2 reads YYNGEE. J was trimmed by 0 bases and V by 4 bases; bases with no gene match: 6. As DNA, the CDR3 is TGTGCCAGCAGCCTCGGGGGGGCGAGCTCCTACAATGAGCAGTTCTTC. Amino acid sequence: CASSLGGASSYNEQFF. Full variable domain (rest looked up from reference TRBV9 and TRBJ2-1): DSGVTQTPKHLITATGQRVTLRCSPRSGDLSVYWYQQSLDQGLQFLIQYYNGEERAKGNILERFSAQQFPDLHSELNLSSLELGDSALYFCASSLGGASSYNEQFFGPGTRLTVL.

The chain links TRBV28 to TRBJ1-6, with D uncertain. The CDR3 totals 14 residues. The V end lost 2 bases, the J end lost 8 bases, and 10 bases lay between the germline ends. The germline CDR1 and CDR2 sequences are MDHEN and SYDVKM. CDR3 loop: CASSLGQGDSPLHF. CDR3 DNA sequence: TGTGCCAGCAGTTTAGGTCAAGGTGATTCACCCCTCCACTTT.

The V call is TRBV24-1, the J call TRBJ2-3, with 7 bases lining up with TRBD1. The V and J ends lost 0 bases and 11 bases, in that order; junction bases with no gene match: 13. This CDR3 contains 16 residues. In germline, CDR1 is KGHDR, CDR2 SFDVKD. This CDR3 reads CATSDLHAENRDRQYF. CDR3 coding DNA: TGTGCCACCAGTGATTTGCACGCCGAGAACCGGGACAGGCAGTATTTT.

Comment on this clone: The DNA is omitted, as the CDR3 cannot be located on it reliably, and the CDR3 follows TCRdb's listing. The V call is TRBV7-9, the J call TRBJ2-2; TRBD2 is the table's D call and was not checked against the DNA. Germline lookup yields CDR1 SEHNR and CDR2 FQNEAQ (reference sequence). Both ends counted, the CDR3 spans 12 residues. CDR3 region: CASTGLAGSCFF.

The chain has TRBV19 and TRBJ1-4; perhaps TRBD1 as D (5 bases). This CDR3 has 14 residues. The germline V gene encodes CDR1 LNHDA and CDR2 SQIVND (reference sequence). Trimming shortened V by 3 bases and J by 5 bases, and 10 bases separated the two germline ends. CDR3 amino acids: CASSMGDLNEKLFF. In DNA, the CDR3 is TGTGCCAGTAGTATGGGGGACTTAAATGAAAAACTGTTTTTT.

CDR3 protein: CASSSQVGQAGTEAFF. The DNA for the CDR3 is TGTGCCAGCAGTTCCCAGGTTGGGCAGGCTGGCACTGAAGCTTTCTTT. The rearrangement joins TRBV27 to TRBJ1-1; D is ambiguous. Between the trimmed V and J ends, which lost 4 bases and 4 bases, there was a span of 19 bases. CDR3 length equals 16 residues. Germline values: CDR1 MNHEY, CDR2 SMNVEV (reference sequence).

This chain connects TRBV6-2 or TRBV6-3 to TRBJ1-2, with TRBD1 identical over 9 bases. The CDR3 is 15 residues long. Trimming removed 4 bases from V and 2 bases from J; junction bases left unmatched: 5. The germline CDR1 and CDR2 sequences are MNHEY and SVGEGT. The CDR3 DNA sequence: TGTGCCAGCAGTTCCCTCGGGACAGGGAACTATGGCTACACCTTC. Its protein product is CASSSLGTGNYGYTF.

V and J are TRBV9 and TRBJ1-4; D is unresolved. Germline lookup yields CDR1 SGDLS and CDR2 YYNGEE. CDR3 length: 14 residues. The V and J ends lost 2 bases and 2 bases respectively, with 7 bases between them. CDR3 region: CASSVSPTNEKLFF. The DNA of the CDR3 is TGTGCCAGCAGCGTTTCACCGACTAATGAAAAACTGTTTTTT.

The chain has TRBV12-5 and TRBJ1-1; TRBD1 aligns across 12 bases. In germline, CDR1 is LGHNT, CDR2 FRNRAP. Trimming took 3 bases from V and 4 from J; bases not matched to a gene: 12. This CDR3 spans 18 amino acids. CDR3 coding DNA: TGTGCTAGTGGTTTCTGGGTTGGGACAGGGGGCGCAGGCACTGAAGCTTTCTTT. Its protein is CASGFWVGTGGAGTEAFF.

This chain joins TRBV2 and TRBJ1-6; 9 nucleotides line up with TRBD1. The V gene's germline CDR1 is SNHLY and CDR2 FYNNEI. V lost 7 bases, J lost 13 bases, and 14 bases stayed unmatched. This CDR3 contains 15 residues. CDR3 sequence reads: CASTKGQGSRRPLHF. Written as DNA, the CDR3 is TGTGCCAGCACTAAAGGACAGGGGAGTAGAAGGCCCCTCCACTTT.

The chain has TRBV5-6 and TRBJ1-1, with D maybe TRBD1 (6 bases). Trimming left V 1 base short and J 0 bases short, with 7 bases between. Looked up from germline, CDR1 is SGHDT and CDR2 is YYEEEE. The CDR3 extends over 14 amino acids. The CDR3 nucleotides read TGTGCCAGCAGCTTGACAGGGCTGAACACTGAAGCTTTCTTT. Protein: CASSLTGLNTEAFF.

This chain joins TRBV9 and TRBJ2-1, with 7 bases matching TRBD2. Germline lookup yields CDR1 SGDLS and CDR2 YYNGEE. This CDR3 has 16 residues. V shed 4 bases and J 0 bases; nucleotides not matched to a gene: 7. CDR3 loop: CASSLLGGSSYNEQFF. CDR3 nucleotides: TGTGCCAGCAGCCTCCTCGGGGGGAGCTCCTACAATGAGCAGTTCTTC. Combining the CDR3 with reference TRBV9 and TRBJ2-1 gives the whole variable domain DSGVTQTPKHLITATGQRVTLRCSPRSGDLSVYWYQQSLDQGLQFLIQYYNGEERAKGNILERFSAQQFPDLHSELNLSSLELGDSALYFCASSLLGGSSYNEQFFGPGTRLTVL.

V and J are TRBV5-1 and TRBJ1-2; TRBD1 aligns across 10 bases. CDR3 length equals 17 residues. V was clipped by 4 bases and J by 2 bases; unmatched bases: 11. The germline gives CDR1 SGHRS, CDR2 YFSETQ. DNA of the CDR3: TGCGCCAGCAGCGTTGGGCGGACAGGGGGGACCAACTATGGCTACACCTTC. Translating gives CASSVGRTGGTNYGYTF.